The 18 T cell receptor beta chains below come from one sample, sequenced in a study of radiotherapy plus CTLA-4 blockade in lung cancer. Here immunoSEQ multiplex PCR was the method, and the copy in TCRdb shows in-frame clones only, minus some. The sample shows over 100,000 clones, 70% to 90% of them seen only once. The material sequenced was peripheral blood, taken from a patient treated with radiotherapy plus ipilimumab. Every receptor here comes from a human donor with non-small cell lung cancer that progressed on radiotherapy plus ipilimumab.

The rearrangement links TRBV10-3 to TRBJ1-1; no clear D. With 0 bases removed from V and 4 bases from J, the gap between germline ends came to 12 bases. The CDR3 contains 15 residues. The germline gives CDR1 ENHRY, CDR2 SYGVKD. In nucleotides, the CDR3 is TGTGCCATCAGTGAGTCGGCCGGGGTGAGCACTGAAGCTTTCTTT. Encoded protein: CAISESAGVSTEAFF.

Concerning this clone: A junction end diverges from the germline sequence, so it may reflect a read error. V is TRBV7-7 and J is TRBJ1-5; no clear D. In germline, CDR1 is SSHAT, CDR2 FNYEAQ (reference sequence). The CDR3 is 11 amino acids. This CDR3 reads CASSKNQPQHF. In nucleotides, the CDR3 is TGTGCTAGCAGTAAGAATCAGCCCCAGCATTTT. The full variable domain, with the rest looked up from reference TRBV7-7 and TRBJ1-5, is GAGVSQSPRYKVTKRGQDVTLRCDPISSHATLYWYQQALGQGPEFLTYFNYEAQPDKSGLPSDRFSAERPEGSISTLTIQRTEQRDSAMYRCASSKNQPQHFGDGTRLSIL.

The chain carries TRBV2 and TRBJ1-3; unclear D gene. The V end was cut by 6 bases, the J end by 4 bases, with 7 bases between. There are 12 residues in the CDR3. Germline assignment: CDR1 SNHLY and CDR2 FYNNEI. The CDR3 spells CASRGGGNTIYF. CDR3 DNA sequence: TGTGCCAGCAGAGGAGGGGGAAACACCATATATTTT.

This sequence joins TRBV19 and TRBJ1-1; D remains ambiguous. With 10 bases removed from V and 0 bases from J, the gap between germline ends came to 21 bases. Looked up from germline, CDR1 is LNHDA and CDR2 is SQIVND (reference sequence). The CDR3 extends over 16 amino acids. The CDR3 loop reads CATKTLAWAMNTEAFF. The CDR3 DNA reads as TGTGCCACCAAAACGCTGGCATGGGCCATGAACACTGAAGCTTTCTTT.

This chain uses TRBV6-5 with TRBJ2-2, with a weak D call TRBD2 (6 bases). Germline lookup yields CDR1 MNHEY and CDR2 SVGAGI. CDR3 size: 13 residues. The V end was cut by 6 bases, the J end by 2 bases, with 7 bases between. The CDR3 DNA sequence: TGTGCCAGCAGGGGACTTAACACCGGGGAGCTGTTTTTT. It yields the protein CASRGLNTGELFF.

In this sample, this clone turned up once. This chain joins TRBV30 and TRBJ1-2; 7 positions agree with TRBD1. The trim removed 0 bases at V and 3 bases at J, leaving 10 bases unmatched. Germline V gives CDR1 GTSNPN, CDR2 SVGIG (reference sequence). The length of the CDR3 is 16 residues. In DNA form, the CDR3 reads TGTGCCTGGAGTGTACCTAAGGGCAGGGGGGACTATGGCTACACCTTC. Translating gives CAWSVPKGRGDYGYTF.

V and J are TRBV30 and TRBJ2-1; 8 bases are a match to TRBD2. Germline V gives CDR1 GTSNPN, CDR2 SVGIG (reference sequence). J lost 7 bases, V lost 2 bases, and 10 bases had no gene match. The CDR3 consists of 15 residues. This chain's CDR3 is CAWSLRTSRRNEQFF. CDR3 in DNA: TGTGCCTGGAGTTTAAGGACTAGCCGGAGGAATGAGCAGTTCTTC.

The V call is TRBV7-8, the J call TRBJ2-1; 7 bases are a match to TRBD2. After removal of 4 bases from V and 10 bases from J, the junction contained 1 base not matched to a gene. Germline CDR1 SGHVS, CDR2 FQNEAQ. The CDR3 loop spans 11 amino acids. The CDR3 region is CASSSGREQFF. The CDR3 bases are TGTGCCAGCAGCTCCGGGAGGGAGCAGTTCTTC.

The CDR3: CASSYSAGGPPDTQYF. The CDR3, as DNA: TGTGCCAGCAGTTACTCGGCGGGAGGTCCCCCAGATACGCAGTATTTT. This chain uses TRBV6-5 with TRBJ2-3, with TRBD2 matching 8 bases. V was pared by 0 bases and J by 4 bases, with 6 bases of the junction left unmatched. The germline gives CDR1 MNHEY, CDR2 SVGAGI. The CDR3 consists of 16 residues.

The chain joins TRBV5-1 to TRBJ2-5, with D possibly being TRBD1 (5 bases). Germline CDR1 is SGHRS and CDR2 is YFSETQ. The CDR3 is 14 amino acids. Trimming removed 4 bases from V and 5 bases from J, with 15 bases in between. DNA for the CDR3: TGCGCCAGCAGCGAACTCAGGGAACGGGAGACCCAGTACTTC. This codes for CASSELRERETQYF.

This clone showed up just once. V and J are TRBV5-1 and TRBJ2-3, with a weak D call TRBD1 (6 bases). This CDR3 is 13 amino acids long. V was clipped by 3 bases and J by 6 bases, with 11 bases between them. CDR1 and CDR2 (germline): SGHRS, YFSETQ. The CDR3 reads CASSSRGWDTQYF. DNA for the CDR3: TGCGCCAGCAGCTCCAGGGGATGGGATACGCAGTATTTT. The full variable domain, with the rest looked up from reference TRBV5-1 and TRBJ2-3, is KAGVTQTPRYLIKTRGQQVTLSCSPISGHRSVSWYQQTPGQGLQFLFEYFSETQRNKGNFPGRFSGRQFSNSRSEMNVSTLELGDSALYLCASSSRGWDTQYFGPGTRLTVL.

The chain employs TRBV6-1 and TRBJ1-5; D not certain. The CDR3 is 15 amino acids. Germline CDR1 is MNHNS and CDR2 is SASEGT. V lost 6 bases and J 0 bases, leaving 12 bases between the germline ends. In nucleotides, the CDR3 is TGTGCCAGCAGACCCACACTCAGTAGCAATCAGCCCCAGCATTTT. Residues: CASRPTLSSNQPQHF.

This clone occurred once. The rearrangement joins TRBV6-1 to TRBJ1-3; 8 nucleotides match TRBD1. The CDR3 covers 14 residues. Germline CDR1 MNHNS, CDR2 SASEGT. Trimming removed 3 bases from V and 3 bases from J; junction bases left unmatched: 1. CDR3 in DNA: TGTGCCAGCAGTGATGACAGGGGTGGAAACACCATATATTTT. Protein: CASSDDRGGNTIYF.

The rearrangement uses TRBV7-6 and TRBJ2-2; the match to TRBD2 covers 9 bases. The V segment lost 4 bases and the J segment 4 bases; nucleotides outside the gene matches: 7. CDR1 and CDR2 from the germline V gene are SGHVS and FNYEAQ. The CDR3 extends over 16 amino acids. The CDR3 region is CASSSSGTSRTGELFF. DNA for the CDR3: TGTGCCAGCAGCTCCTCCGGGACTAGCCGCACCGGGGAGCTGTTTTTT.

The rearrangement joins TRBV4-1 to TRBJ2-5; D unresolved. With 1 base removed from V and 2 bases from J, the gap between germline ends came to 8 bases. CDR1 MGHRA and CDR2 YSYEKL come from the germline V gene. The CDR3 spans 14 residues. The CDR3 sequence is CASSQGAEQETQYF. The DNA of the CDR3 is TGCGCCAGCAGCCAAGGAGCAGAGCAAGAGACCCAGTACTTC.

This sequence joins TRBV27 and TRBJ1-2; D is undetermined. Trimming pared 6 bases from V and 1 base from J, leaving 15 bases between. CDR3 length: 15 residues. CDR1 and CDR2 from the germline V gene are MNHEY and SMNVEV (reference sequence). CDR3 protein: CASSPGNRGNYGYTF. Written as DNA, the CDR3 is TGTGCCAGCAGCCCTGGGAACCGGGGTAACTATGGCTACACCTTC.

This chain links TRBV30 with TRBJ2-2, with D uncertain. The V and J ends lost 8 bases and 7 bases respectively, with 20 bases between them. The CDR3 has 14 amino acids. Germline V CDR1 and CDR2: GTSNPN, SVGIG (reference sequence). This chain's CDR3 is CAGTSSVWDGELFF. The CDR3 coding sequence is TGTGCCGGTACCTCCTCGGTTTGGGACGGGGAGCTGTTTTTT.

The genes are TRBV6-1 and TRBJ2-7; D gene uncertain. The ends were cut back, 4 bases at V and 7 bases at J, with 17 bases in the middle. The CDR3 runs to 14 residues. Germline loops: CDR1 MNHNS, CDR2 SASEGT. CDR3 protein: CASSVVVGDTEQYF. The CDR3 nucleotides are TGTGCCAGCAGTGTGGTTGTTGGGGATACGGAGCAGTACTTC.